This TCR beta chain was sequenced during a study of identical twins. V shed 11 bases and J 0 bases; nucleotides not matched to a gene: 9. CDR3 length: 15 amino acids. Germline V CDR1 and CDR2: SGHTA, FQGNSA. Template switching added a universal primer site; cDNA carried unique molecular identifiers. TCRdb ran MiXCR on the 5' RACE reads and lists one entry per CDR3 protein. The sample records 1.5 million or so distinct CDR3 sequences, under 35% being singletons. The genes are TRBV7-2 and TRBJ2-1, with TRBD2 matching over 8 bases. The source of this sequence is a newborn girl in good health. Sequencing used cord blood. The CDR3 protein is CAFRLASSSYNEQFF. In nucleotides, the CDR3 is TGTGCCTTCAGACTAGCGTCGAGCTCCTACAATGAGCAGTTCTTC.